This is a list of T cell receptor beta chains from one sample in a study of T cell responses to AZD1222 COVID-19 vaccine. Data came from immunoSEQ multiplex PCR; TCRdb stores just in-frame clones and leaves some out. The data hold 210,000 or so clones, with around 94% observed a single time. This material consisted of peripheral blood, taken 28 days after the second dose of the MenACWY control vaccine. The receptors were gathered from an adult who received the MenACWY meningococcal vaccine as a control. Both conserved end residues are part of each CDR3. D genes are given only for firm matches. The size of a clone is reported for some rows only, either as once, few or many, or as a class for expanded clones.

>NA|NA|13|TRBV29-1|TRBJ2-7
TGCAGCGCGGGGGGGACAGGGCTGCGCGAGCAGTACTTC
CSAGGTGLREQYF
>NA|TRBD1|19|TRBV5-1|TRBJ1-2
TGCGCCAGCAGCCTGAAGCGGGACAGGGACGCGGGAGCTAACTATGGCTACACCTTC
CASSLKRDRDAGANYGYTF
>NA|TRBD1|16|TRBV10-2|TRBJ2-7
TGCGCCAGCAGCGATGAGGGACAGGGGTCCACCTACGAGCAGTACTTC
CASSDEGQGSTYEQYF
>NA|TRBD1|15|TRBV9|TRBJ1-2
TGTGCCAGCAGCGCCACAGGGGGCGCTAACTATGGCTACACCTTC
CASSATGGANYGYTF
>NA|NA|17|TRBV6-1|TRBJ1-5
TGTGCCAGCAGTGAAGCGCTTGGGGGGGGCGGCAATCAGCCCCAGCATTTT
CASSEALGGGGNQPQHF
>NA|NA|14|TRBV5-4|TRBJ2-7
TGTGCCAGCAGCTTGGAGCAGGGGTCCGACGAGCAGTACTTC
CASSLEQGSDEQYF
>NA|NA|15|TRBV28|TRBJ2-7
TGTGCCAGCAGTTCCCTAGGGGGGGGGACCTACGAGCAGTACTTC
CASSSLGGGTYEQYF
>NA|TRBD1|13|TRBV6-1|TRBJ1-5
TGTGCCAGCAGTGAGGAGGGGGCCCAGCCCCAGCATTTT
CASSEEGAQPQHF
>NA|TRBD1|16|TRBV9|TRBJ1-2
TGTGCCAGCAGCGAGGGACAGAGCCGCCGAAGCGTAGGCTACACCTTC
CASSEGQSRRSVGYTF
>NA|NA|14|TRBV7-9|TRBJ1-4
TGTGCCAGCAGCTCCGAGGGCCTGGGGGAAAAACTGTTTTTT
CASSSEGLGEKLFF
>NA|TRBD1|14|TRBV27|TRBJ1-4
TGTGCCAGCAGCCCCGGGACAGGGGTGGAAAAACTGTTTTTT
CASSPGTGVEKLFF
>NA|NA|14|TRBV5-1|TRBJ1-4
TGCGCCAGCAGCCCCTACGCGGACCGTGAAAAACTGTTTTTT
CASSPYADREKLFF
>NA|NA|13|TRBV3-1/TRBV3-2|TRBJ1-3
TGTGCCAGCAGTCAACCCTCTGGAAACACCATATATTTT
CASSQPSGNTIYF
>NA|TRBD2|13|TRBV29-1|TRBJ2-3
TGCAGCGTGAGCGGGAGAGGCACAGATACGCAGTATTTT
CSVSGRGTDTQYF
>once|NA|11|TRBV6-5|TRBJ2-7
TGTGCCATCCTATACAGCTACGAGCAGTACTTC
CAILYSYEQYF
>NA|NA|16|TRBV28|TRBJ2-7
TGTGCCAGCACCTCCCCCCTAGGACTACCTTCCTACGAGCAGTACTTC
CASTSPLGLPSYEQYF
>NA|NA|17|TRBV28|TRBJ1-4
TGTGCCAGCAGTTCTCACGGACGGGGGCGGACTAATGAAAAACTGTTTTTT
CASSSHGRGRTNEKLFF
>NA|NA|12|TRBV27|TRBJ1-2
TGTGCCAGCAGTTCGGGAGGATATGGCTACACCTTC
CASSSGGYGYTF
>NA|NA|11|TRBV12-3/TRBV12-4|TRBJ2-7
TGTGCCAGCAGTTTGGCCGAGGAGCAGTACTTC
CASSLAEEQYF
>NA|NA|12|TRBV7-9|TRBJ1-1
TGTGCCAGCAGCTTATCGGCAGCTGAAGCTTTCTTT
CASSLSAAEAFF
>NA|NA|15|TRBV28|TRBJ1-4
TGTGCCAGCAGTGTAGAGGGGCCATCCAATGAAAAACTGTTTTTT
CASSVEGPSNEKLFF
>NA|NA|13|TRBV30|TRBJ1-2
TGTGCCTGGAGGGACCCTCTACAAAGGGGTGCCACCTTC
CAWRDPLQRGATF
>NA|NA|15|TRBV3-1/TRBV3-2|TRBJ2-2
TGTGCCAGCAGCCACCAAGTCAGGCGCACCGGGGAGCTGTTTTTT
CASSHQVRRTGELFF
>NA|TRBD1|16|TRBV18|TRBJ1-1
TGTGCCAGCTCACCAAATATACAGGGGGAGAGAACTGAAGCTTTCTTT
CASSPNIQGERTEAFF
>NA|TRBD1|14|TRBV28|TRBJ1-5
TGTGCCAGCAGTCCTAGGACAGGGTGGCAGCCCCAGCATTTT
CASSPRTGWQPQHF
>NA|NA|13|TRBV5-8|TRBJ2-5
TGTGCCAGCAGCCAAGCGCGGCGGGGGACCCAGTACTTC
CASSQARRGTQYF
>NA|NA|14|TRBV3-1/TRBV3-2|TRBJ1-5
TGTGCCAGCAGCCAACAGGGTTGGGGTCAGCCCCAGCATTTT
CASSQQGWGQPQHF
>NA|NA|15|TRBV28|TRBJ1-3
TGTGCCAGCACCTGGGGGGCGTACTCTGGAAACACCATATATTTT
CASTWGAYSGNTIYF
>NA|NA|12|TRBV29-1|TRBJ2-7
TGCAGCGTTGAAGACGGGATCTACGAGCAGTACTTC
CSVEDGIYEQYF
>NA|NA|12|TRBV9|TRBJ2-1
TGTGCCAGCAGCGACGGGAGTAATGAGCAGTTCTTC
CASSDGSNEQFF
>NA|TRBD1|15|TRBV7-2|TRBJ2-2
TGTGCCAGCAGCTCTAACCGGGACAGGGGAAGGGAGCTGTTTTTT
CASSSNRDRGRELFF
>NA|NA|13|TRBV27|TRBJ1-2
TGTGCCAGCAGTTTTGGGGCAGACTATGGCTACACCTTC
CASSFGADYGYTF
>NA|TRBD1|14|TRBV4-2|TRBJ2-7
TGTGCCAGCAGCCAGGGACAGGGGGTCTACGAGCAGTACTTC
CASSQGQGVYEQYF
>once|NA|13|TRBV3-1/TRBV3-2|TRBJ2-1
TGTGCCAGCAGCCTGAGCTCCTACAATGAGCAGTTCTTC
CASSLSSYNEQFF
>NA|TRBD2|11|TRBV29-1|TRBJ2-7
TGCAGCGTTGGCGGGAGCTACGAGCAGTACTTC
CSVGGSYEQYF
>NA|NA|14|TRBV29-1|TRBJ1-3
TGCAGCGTGTCTGAGGGTTTTTCTGGAAACACCATATATTTT
CSVSEGFSGNTIYF
>once|NA|11|TRBV27|TRBJ2-7
TGTGCCACCCCACAGTCCTACGAGCAGTACTTC
CATPQSYEQYF
>NA|NA|13|TRBV24-1|TRBJ1-1
TGTGCCACCAGGTCAACAGTGAACACTGAAGCTTTCTTT
CATRSTVNTEAFF
>NA|NA|14|TRBV7-8|TRBJ1-5
TGTGCCAGCAGCACCAGTGGTGGCAATCAGCCCCAGCATTTT
CASSTSGGNQPQHF
>NA|NA|15|TRBV27|TRBJ1-1
TGTGCCAGCAGTCCCCCCGGCGGGGTGAACACTGAAGCTTTCTTT
CASSPPGGVNTEAFF
>NA|NA|14|TRBV9|TRBJ2-2
TGTGCCAGCAGCGTAGTGGGGTCGGACGGGGAGCTGTTTTTT
CASSVVGSDGELFF
>NA|NA|15|TRBV5-6|TRBJ2-7
TGTGCCAGCAGCCTGACGGGGGCAGGTTTCCACGAGCAGTACTTC
CASSLTGAGFHEQYF
>NA|NA|14|TRBV6-5|TRBJ1-4
TGTGCCAGCAACAGACAGACGAAAAATGAAAAACTGTTTTTT
CASNRQTKNEKLFF
>NA|NA|13|TRBV7-2|TRBJ2-5
TGTGCCAGCAGGTCGTTGGGAGAAGAGACCCAGTACTTC
CASRSLGEETQYF
>once|TRBD1|17|TRBV4-2|TRBJ1-2
TGTGCCAGCAGCCAAGCTTCCCGGGACAGGGGACTCGGAGGCTACACCTTC
CASSQASRDRGLGGYTF
>NA|TRBD1|11|TRBV6-4|TRBJ1-2
TGTGCCAGGAGGACAGGCTATGGCTACACCTTC
CARRTGYGYTF
>NA|NA|15|TRBV18|TRBJ1-1
TGTGCCAGCTCACCACCTATGGCCTCGAACACTGAAGCTTTCTTT
CASSPPMASNTEAFF
>NA|TRBD1|13|TRBV30|TRBJ2-7
TGTGCCTGGACCAGGACAGGGCCCTACGAGCAGTACTTC
CAWTRTGPYEQYF